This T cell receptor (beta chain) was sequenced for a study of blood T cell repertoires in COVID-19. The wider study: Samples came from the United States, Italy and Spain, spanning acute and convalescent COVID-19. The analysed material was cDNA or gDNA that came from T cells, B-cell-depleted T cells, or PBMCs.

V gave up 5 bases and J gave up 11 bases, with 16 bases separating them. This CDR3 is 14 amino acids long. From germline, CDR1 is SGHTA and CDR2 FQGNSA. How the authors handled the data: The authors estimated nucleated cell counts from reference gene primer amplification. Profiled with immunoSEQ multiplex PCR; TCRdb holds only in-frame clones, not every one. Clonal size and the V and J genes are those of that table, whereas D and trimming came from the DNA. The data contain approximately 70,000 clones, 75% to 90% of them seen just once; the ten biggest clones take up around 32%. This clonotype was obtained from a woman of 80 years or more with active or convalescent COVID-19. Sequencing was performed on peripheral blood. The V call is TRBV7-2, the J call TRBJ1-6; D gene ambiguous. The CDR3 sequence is CASSPSNPRTPLHF. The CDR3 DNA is TGTGCCAGCAGCCCTTCGAACCCGAGGACACCCCTCCACTTT.